These 2 T cell receptor beta chains share one sample of origin, sequenced in a study of blood T cell repertoires in COVID-19. TCRdb's copy holds only in-frame clones and misses some; the assay was immunoSEQ multiplex PCR. This sample has some 300,000 clones; about 88% occur once, and the top ten carry 9.5%. Sequenced material: PBMCs or T cells enriched from blood (not recorded which). The source is a woman aged 40 to 55 who had recovered from COVID-19.

This clone appeared a single time. V gene TRBV23-1 combines with J gene TRBJ2-7; 8 bases fit TRBD1. TRBV23-1 is placed among ORFs of uncertain function. This CDR3 comprises 15 residues. After removal of 3 bases from V and 4 bases from J, the junction contained 8 bases not matched to a gene. The DNA for the CDR3 is TGCGCCAGCAGTCACAGGGGGGACAGGTGGTACGAGCAGTACTTC. It translates to CASSHRGDRWYEQYF.

This clone was counted at least ten times. This chain joins TRBV7-8 and TRBJ2-6, with D hard to call. This CDR3 has 18 residues. The V and J ends lost 0 bases and 0 bases respectively, with 12 bases between them. Per germline, CDR1 SGHVS and CDR2 FQNEAQ. The CDR3 region is CASSLARLQHSGANVLTF. CDR3 DNA: TGTGCCAGCAGCTTAGCGAGATTACAGCACTCTGGGGCCAACGTCCTGACTTTC.